Below are 20 T cell receptor beta chains sequenced from a single sample in a study of cytomegalovirus exposure and HLA in healthy donors. A multiplex PCR was run with 60 Vbeta primers and 13 Jbeta primers. Sequencing used immunoSEQ multiplex PCR; TCRdb keeps in-frame clones, though not all of them. The sample table includes 100,000 to 150,000 clones. Material for sequencing was PBMCs. Source of these receptors: a man aged 18 to 29 in good health and CMV-seronegative.

This chain uses TRBV27 with TRBJ1-6, with 7 positions matching TRBD1. The CDR3 consists of 14 residues. Per the germline V gene, CDR1 is MNHEY and CDR2 is SMNVEV (reference sequence). Germline trimming cut 8 bases from V and 7 bases from J; bases unmatched to any gene: 8. The CDR3 sequence is CASGTGTENSPLHF. CDR3 DNA sequence: TGTGCCAGCGGGACCGGGACAGAGAATTCACCCCTCCACTTT.

The genes are TRBV4-3 and TRBJ2-5; TRBD2 aligns across 8 bases. Looked up from germline, CDR1 is LGHNA and CDR2 is YSLEER. The V gene end was trimmed by 0 bases and the J gene end by 4 bases; junction bases not matched to a gene: 7. This CDR3 region has 16 residues. The CDR3, as DNA: TGCGCCAGCAGCCAAGAGAAAATAGCGGGGTCAGAGACCCAGTACTTC. It yields the protein CASSQEKIAGSETQYF.

CDR3 nucleotide sequence: TGTGCCAGCAGTGCGGGGGTACCTTACTACAATGAGCAGTTCTTC. Translated, it gives CASSAGVPYYNEQFF. The chain uses TRBV27 and TRBJ2-1; 7 bases are a match to TRBD2. V gave up 5 bases and J gave up 3 bases; unmatched junction bases: 7. CDR1 and CDR2 from the germline V gene are MNHEY and SMNVEV (reference sequence). There are 15 residues in the CDR3.

Comments on this clone: Germline and junction disagree at one end, which may indicate a read error. The chain couples TRBV27 to TRBJ1-1; the match to TRBD1 covers 7 bases. The CDR3 loop spans 13 amino acids. The germline V gene has CDR1 MNHEY and CDR2 SMNVEV (reference sequence). DNA of the CDR3: TGTGCCAGCAGTTCGGCGTCGGGACAGTTGATCGGATTT. The encoded protein is CASSSASGQLIGF.

The rearrangement uses TRBV18 and TRBJ2-2; maybe TRBD1 (5 bases). The CDR3 sequence is 15 residues long. Germline V CDR1 and CDR2: KGHSH, LQKENI. Trimming removed 2 bases at V and 3 bases at J, with 10 bases between. CDR3 sequence (DNA): TGTGCCAGCTCACCAGCCGGACAAGACACCGGGGAGCTGTTTTTT. Its protein product is CASSPAGQDTGELFF.

The V gene is TRBV11-1, the J gene TRBJ2-7, with 7 nucleotides matching TRBD2. Germline CDR1 SGHAT, CDR2 FQDESV (reference sequence). V lost 6 bases to trimming and J lost 9 bases; unmatched junction nucleotides: 20. CDR3 size: 16 residues. CDR3 nucleotide sequence: TGTGCCAGCAGTCCCCCGTGGGAGGGCTACGACTTCGTGCAGTACTTC. Translating it yields CASSPPWEGYDFVQYF.

This chain joins TRBV11-3 and TRBJ2-3, with D possibly TRBD2 on 6 matching bases. V was trimmed by 2 bases and J by 1 base, leaving 19 bases between them. The CDR3 sequence is 18 residues long. The germline gives CDR1 SGHNT, CDR2 YENEEA. The CDR3 region has the DNA TGTGCCAGCAGCTTACAACCCCCCCGGCGGGATGGCACAGATACGCAGTATTTT. Amino acids: CASSLQPPRRDGTDTQYF.

This chain joins TRBV7-2 and TRBJ2-3; 7 bases are a match to TRBD2. This CDR3 spans 14 amino acids. CDR1 is SGHTA, CDR2 FQGNSA, per germline. V lost 4 bases to trimming and J lost 5 bases; unmatched junction nucleotides: 6. The CDR3 nucleotides are TGTGCCAGCAGCTGGGGGGGTAGCGGAGATACGCAGTATTTT. Its protein is CASSWGGSGDTQYF.

The chain employs TRBV25-1 and TRBJ1-2, with D uncertain. V was shortened by 4 bases and J by 3 bases, with 9 bases between the two germline ends. Germline V gene data show CDR1 as MGHDK and CDR2 as SYGVNS. The CDR3 covers 13 residues. The CDR3 nucleotides read TGTGCCAGCAGTGTATCCGACTACTATGGCTACACCTTC. Translated: CASSVSDYYGYTF.

The chain has TRBV7-9 and TRBJ1-4; 10 nucleotides agree with TRBD1. Unmatched junction bases numbered 8, after V lost 4 bases and J lost 0 bases. The CDR3 sequence is 18 residues long. Germline V gives CDR1 SEHNR, CDR2 FQNEAQ (reference sequence). CDR3 region: CASSSGQGGVATNEKLFF. In DNA, the CDR3 is TGTGCCAGCAGCTCTGGACAGGGGGGGGTTGCAACTAATGAAAAACTGTTTTTT.

V and J are TRBV29-1 and TRBJ2-2; D remains unclear. CDR1 is SQVTM and CDR2 is ANQGSEA in the germline V gene. This CDR3 region has 12 residues. The ends were cut back, 7 bases at V and 6 bases at J, with 12 bases in the middle. This chain's CDR3 is CSALSSPGELFF. In nucleotides, the CDR3 is TGCAGCGCTTTGAGTAGTCCCGGGGAGCTGTTTTTT.

The rearrangement uses TRBV9 and TRBJ2-4, with D perhaps matching TRBD2 (7 bases). The germline V gene has CDR1 SGDLS and CDR2 YYNGEE. This CDR3 has 14 residues. V lost 0 bases and J 6 bases, leaving 10 bases between the germline ends. Here the CDR3 DNA reads TGTGCCAGCAGCGTAGGGGGGGGCAGAAACATTCAGTACTTC. Translating it yields CASSVGGGRNIQYF. Based on the CDR3 plus reference TRBV9 and TRBJ2-4, the full variable domain is DSGVTQTPKHLITATGQRVTLRCSPRSGDLSVYWYQQSLDQGLQFLIQYYNGEERAKGNILERFSAQQFPDLHSELNLSSLELGDSALYFCASSVGGGRNIQYFGAGTRLSVL.

This chain uses TRBV11-1 with TRBJ1-1, with 7 bases fitting TRBD1. Germline V gives CDR1 SGHAT, CDR2 FQDESV (reference sequence). This CDR3 has 15 residues. V lost 5 bases to trimming and J lost 2 bases; unmatched junction nucleotides: 8. The CDR3 is CASSPSRDRNTEAFF. The CDR3 coding sequence is TGTGCCAGCAGCCCCTCCCGGGACAGAAACACTGAAGCTTTCTTT.

The chain is built from TRBV5-1 and TRBJ2-3; the D is unclear. CDR1 and CDR2 from the germline V gene are SGHRS and YFSETQ. Trimming pared 0 bases from V and 4 bases from J, leaving 12 bases between. The CDR3 spans 15 residues. For the CDR3, the DNA is TGCGCCAGCAGCTTGGGGAGAAAAGCCGCAGATACGCAGTATTTT. Its translation: CASSLGRKAADTQYF. Full variable domain (remainder filled in from reference TRBV5-1 and TRBJ2-3): KAGVTQTPRYLIKTRGQQVTLSCSPISGHRSVSWYQQTPGQGLQFLFEYFSETQRNKGNFPGRFSGRQFSNSRSEMNVSTLELGDSALYLCASSLGRKAADTQYFGPGTRLTVL.

The genes are TRBV7-2 and TRBJ2-1; 7 nucleotides line up with TRBD2. Germline CDR1 is SGHTA and CDR2 is FQGNSA. The CDR3 totals 16 residues. V dropped 1 base and J dropped 6; count of bases not matched to a gene: 9. The CDR3 sequence is CASSLELGGPLNEQFF. In DNA form, the CDR3 reads TGTGCCAGCAGCTTAGAGTTGGGAGGGCCCCTCAATGAGCAGTTCTTC.

J is TRBJ1-1 and V is TRBV27, with TRBD1 identical over 12 bases. The CDR3 extends over 15 amino acids. Germline CDR1 is MNHEY and CDR2 is SMNVEV (reference sequence). The V and J ends lost 3 bases and 6 bases, in that order; junction bases with no gene match: 5. CDR3 sequence: CASSFQGTGGPEAFF. The CDR3, as DNA: TGTGCCAGCAGTTTTCAGGGGACAGGGGGCCCTGAAGCTTTCTTT.

This chain uses TRBV7-9 with TRBJ1-2; 10 bases are shared with TRBD1. This CDR3 comprises 16 residues. Unmatched junction bases numbered 4, after V lost 1 base and J lost 2 bases. CDR1 and CDR2 (germline): SEHNR, FQNEAQ (reference sequence). The CDR3 here is CASSLEMGQGNYGYTF. CDR3 nucleotide sequence: TGTGCCAGCAGCTTAGAAATGGGACAGGGGAACTATGGCTACACCTTC.

The V call is TRBV28, the J call TRBJ1-5; a weak D match, TRBD1 (6 bases). Germline lookup yields CDR1 MDHEN and CDR2 SYDVKM. CDR3 length: 15 amino acids. Trimming took 6 bases from V and 2 from J, leaving 14 bases between them. CDR3 region: CASRISGEGNQPQHF. The CDR3 nucleotides read TGTGCCAGCAGGATTTCAGGGGAAGGCAATCAGCCCCAGCATTTT. Variable domain in full (rest from reference TRBV28 and TRBJ1-5): DVKVTQSSRYLVKRTGEKVFLECVQDMDHENMFWYRQDPGLGLRLIYFSYDVKMKEKGDIPEGYSVSREKKERFSLILESASTNQTSMYLCASRISGEGNQPQHFGDGTRLSIL.

V is TRBV28 and J is TRBJ2-1, with a weak D call TRBD1 (5 bases). V was cut by 8 bases and J by 9 bases, with 20 bases left in between. Germline V gene lookup returns CDR1 MDHEN and CDR2 SYDVKM. This CDR3 spans 14 amino acids. The CDR3: CASWQFGAGGEQFF. In nucleotides, the CDR3 is TGTGCCAGCTGGCAGTTTGGGGCCGGCGGTGAGCAGTTCTTC.

The gene calls are TRBV19 and TRBJ1-1; D is ambiguous. CDR3 length: 13 residues. V was cut by 6 bases and J by 1 base, with 9 bases left in between. CDR1 LNHDA and CDR2 SQIVND come from the germline V gene (reference sequence). As DNA, the CDR3 is TGTGCCAGTAGCTCACGGGGGAACACTGAAGCTTTCTTT. Its protein is CASSSRGNTEAFF. The whole variable domain, filled in from reference TRBV19 and TRBJ1-1, reads DGGITQSPKYLFRKEGQNVTLSCEQNLNHDAMYWYRQDPGQGLRLIYYSQIVNDFQKGDIAEGYSVSREKKESFPLTVTSAQKNPTAFYLCASSSRGNTEAFFGQGTRLTVV.